This T cell receptor beta chain was observed in a study of OX40 agonist ivuxolimab in advanced cancers. Study-wide context: Ivuxolimab was an agonistic, fully human IgG2 monoclonal antibody directed against OX40 (CD134), a costimulatory receptor. Of the roughly 52 dose-escalation patients, hepatocellular carcinoma was present in roughly 19, melanoma in around 15, renal cell carcinoma in 9 and head and neck cancer in 9. Patients were allowed to have had prior anti-PD-1, anti-PD-L1 or anti-CTLA-4 therapy, and 40% to 45% of the dose-escalation patients had been treated with checkpoint inhibitors. In the dose-escalation cohort, roughly four fifths of patients were male, and the mean age was around 60 years, with a range of about 23 to 90. The point of sequencing TCRbeta in the periphery was to test whether ivuxolimab changed TCR sequence diversity and drove clonal T-cell expansion. The paper reports the monotherapy dose-escalation portion (N of about 47 patients) of the phase I ivuxolimab trial. Intravenous ivuxolimab was administered to patients every 2 weeks at six dose levels: 0.01, 0.1, 0.3, 1.5, 3 and 10 mg/kg. Partial responses occurred in three dose-escalation patients: two with cutaneous melanoma and one with hepatocellular carcinoma. The investigation overall reported the following: After ivuxolimab, more expanded clones were found on average in CD8+ T cells than in CD4+ T cells. Partial responders in the 0.1-3.0 mg/kg groups had among the lowest normalized peripheral clonal expansion, especially among CD8+ T cells. At doses of 0.1 to 3.0 mg/kg, clonal expansion of both CD4+ and CD8+ blood T cells was observed from baseline to week 6. Antigen specificity was not determined for the clonally expanded peripheral T cells. Low levels of normalized T-cell clonal expansion were also seen in some patients who did not respond.

The trial excluded patients who had a history of autoimmune disease or who were on systemic immunosuppression. Peripheral blood for TCR sequencing was collected from all dose cohorts at baseline, on cycle 4 day 1, and on cycle 7 day 1. The samples were taken from a phase I, first-in-human, multicenter, open-label dose-escalation trial of ivuxolimab. Adults with locally advanced or metastatic head and neck squamous cell, hepatocellular, melanoma or renal cell carcinoma were enrolled in the trial. Before TCR sequencing, CD4+ and CD8+ T cells were separately sorted from peripheral blood. Genomic DNA was extracted from sorted cells for sequencing of the TCRbeta CDR3 region. The immunoSEQ Assay was used for sequencing of TCRbeta CDR3 regions. Imported from immuneACCESS, the table was reduced by TCRdb to in-frame sequences with V and J called. These copies leave out some clones; in studies compared against another copy, an unresolved V gene accounts for under half, and the cause of the remainder is not known. The sample records around 60,000 clones, roughly 83% of which are singletons. The ten top clones hold over 1% of the sample.

This clone was seen a few times. Its antigen is unknown. No base qualities exist here, and no much larger clone lies one base off it. The junction shows trimming of 5 bases on V and 3 bases on J, plus 17 bases between the germline ends. CDR1 SEHNR and CDR2 FQNEAQ are derived from the germline V gene (reference sequence). Counted from cysteine to phenylalanine, this CDR3 has 15 amino acids. Only CDR3 DNA remains: 45 bases, in frame from the first base. The receptor was derived from an adult with an advanced solid tumor such as melanoma, head and neck, liver or kidney cancer. This specimen consisted of CD4+ or CD8+ T cells sorted from blood, obtained in a trial of the OX40 agonist ivuxolimab. This receptor chain uses TRBV7-9 and TRBJ2-7; the D gene cannot be resolved beyond TRBD1 or TRBD2, each matching 5 bases. CDR3 loop: CASSPTTGIVYEQYF. The DNA sequence follows: TGTGCCAGCAGCCCGACTACAGGTATAGTCTACGAGCAGTACTTC.